This TCR beta chain was profiled in a study of blood T cell repertoires in COVID-19. The wider study: Both acute and convalescent COVID-19 samples were obtained from the United States, Italy and Spain. In each case, the material was cDNA or gDNA derived from T cells, B-cell-depleted T cells, or PBMCs.

Germline values: CDR1 SGHRS, CDR2 YFSETQ. The CDR3 is 16 amino acids. V was trimmed by 0 bases and J by 0 bases, leaving 10 bases between them. Seattle patients were enrolled during active infection and followed longitudinally. Original processing methods: It was from reference gene primer amplification that nucleated cell counts were estimated. TCRdb's copy holds only in-frame clones and misses some; the assay was immunoSEQ multiplex PCR. That table furnishes V, J and clone size, whereas the DNA furnished D and trimming. Of about 530,000 clones in the sample, roughly nine tenths were seen once. The origin of this receptor is a woman in her fifties or sixties with COVID-19, enrolled during active disease. Material for sequencing was peripheral blood. The chain is built from TRBV5-1 and TRBJ1-3; perhaps TRBD1 as D (5 bases). CDR3 amino acids: CASSLGRGDSGNTIYF. The CDR3 bases are TGCGCCAGCAGCTTGGGAAGGGGCGACTCTGGAAACACCATATATTTT.